This T cell receptor (beta chain) was recovered during a study of cytomegalovirus exposure and HLA in healthy donors. General study points: Reportedly, diagnosis of cytomegalovirus status by the classifier showed high specificity and sensitivity. Later, TCR association rates were found to vary by HLA locus, highest for DRB1 and lowest for HLA-C. Common viral pathogens seemed to be connected with several of the most significant clusters, according to a later analysis. A list of 150 or so TCR beta chains associated with cytomegalovirus was given.

The germline CDR1 and CDR2 sequences are MNHEY and SMNVEV (reference sequence). The J segment lost 6 bases and the V segment lost 3 bases, leaving 5 bases of the junction unmatched. The CDR3 contains 14 residues. A few counts support this clone. Its antigen is currently unknown. The PCR made use of 60 Vbeta and 13 Jbeta primers. The protocol was immunoSEQ multiplex PCR, while the TCRdb copy is restricted to in-frame clones and leaves out a portion. The sample yields about 130,000 clones, about 10% seen once. The chain employs TRBV27 and TRBJ2-3; 8 nucleotides match TRBD2. The sample consisted of PBMCs. This clonotype was sampled from a woman under 30 in good health and CMV-seropositive. This chain's CDR3 is CASSFSGSYDTQYF. The CDR3 DNA is TGTGCCAGCAGTTTCAGCGGGAGTTATGATACGCAGTATTTT.